A single sample gave rise to the 8 T cell receptor beta chains below, sequenced in a study of CD8+ T cells in alopecia areata. In each case, RNA was isolated and then reverse transcribed into cDNA as the sequencing template. Sequencing used immunoSEQ multiplex PCR; TCRdb keeps in-frame clones, though not all of them. The repertoire includes about 190,000 clones, roughly 60% of them detected once, and 0.85% to 1.3% sits in the top ten. The treatment is: oral pan-JAK inhibitor, 5-10 mg twice daily. The material was CD4+ T cells sorted from blood, obtained at week 24, from a patient treated with tofacitinib. The receptors stem from a human donor with alopecia areata.

Concerning this clone itself: An end of the junction does not agree with germline; a read error may underlie this. The chain recombines TRBV2 with TRBJ1-1; D is unresolved. This CDR3 spans 8 amino acids. Germline V gene data show CDR1 as SNHLY and CDR2 as FYNNEI. The CDR3 sequence is CASSEKVF. In DNA form, the CDR3 reads TGTGCCAGCAGTGAAAAGGTCTTT. Variable domain in full (rest from reference TRBV2 and TRBJ1-1): EPEVTQTPSHQVTQMGQEVILRCVPISNHLYFYWYRQILGQKVEFLVSFYNNEISEKSEIFDDQFSVERPDGSNFTLKIRSTKLEDSAMYFCASSEKVFGQGTRLTVV.

The J gene is TRBJ2-2, the V gene TRBV29-1; 9 bases are shared with TRBD2. The junction had 4 bases not matched to a gene; V was cut back by 6 bases and J by 2 bases. The germline V gene encodes CDR1 SQVTM and CDR2 ANQGSEA. The length of the CDR3 is 14 residues. DNA for the CDR3: TGCAGCGTGGGTAGCGGGGGTAACACCGGGGAGCTGTTTTTT. Amino acids: CSVGSGGNTGELFF.

This clone turned up a few times. The CDR3 coding sequence is TGTGCCAGCAGCTTACCGATTGAAGAGCAGTTCTTC. Residues: CASSLPIEEQFF. This rearrangement joins TRBV7-2 to TRBJ2-1, with D uncertain. V was pared by 2 bases and J by 10 bases, with 9 bases between. Germline V gene data show CDR1 as SGHTA and CDR2 as FQGNSA. There are 12 residues in the CDR3.

The rearrangement uses TRBV29-1 and TRBJ1-1; TRBD1 aligns across 9 bases. V was pared by 6 bases and J by 6 bases, with 11 bases of the junction left unmatched. Germline V gene sequence: CDR1 SQVTM, CDR2 ANQGSEA. The CDR3 is 14 residues long. The CDR3 loop reads CSVTQGQGLSEAFF. In DNA form, the CDR3 reads TGCAGCGTGACCCAGGGACAGGGATTGTCTGAAGCTTTCTTT.

The CDR3 loop is CASSEGFRGANVLTF. For the CDR3, the DNA is TGTGCCAGCAGTGAGGGTTTCCGTGGGGCCAACGTCCTGACTTTC. This chain links TRBV2 with TRBJ2-6; D is unresolved. Germline-derived CDR1 and CDR2 are SNHLY and FYNNEI. The CDR3 runs to 15 residues. V dropped 3 bases and J dropped 3 bases, with 9 bases sitting between them. The entire variable domain, with the rest obtained from reference TRBV2 and TRBJ2-6, is as follows: EPEVTQTPSHQVTQMGQEVILRCVPISNHLYFYWYRQILGQKVEFLVSFYNNEISEKSEIFDDQFSVERPDGSNFTLKIRSTKLEDSAMYFCASSEGFRGANVLTFGAGSRLTVL.

The chain employs TRBV9 and TRBJ2-3; unclear D gene. CDR3 length: 14 amino acids. V was clipped by 4 bases and J by 5 bases, with 14 bases between them. The germline CDR1 and CDR2 sequences are SGDLS and YYNGEE. The CDR3 here is CASSTSNVGDTQYF. The CDR3 DNA is TGTGCCAGCAGCACCAGTAACGTAGGAGATACGCAGTATTTT.

Remarks on this clone: The same CDR3 arises from other DNA sequences in this sample as well. This chain connects TRBV7-6 to TRBJ1-2; D is uncertain. The V gene lost 5 bases and the J gene lost 8 bases, with 12 bases spanning the gap. CDR3 length: 12 residues. Germline values: CDR1 SGHVS, CDR2 FNYEAQ. CDR3 DNA: TGTGCCAGCAGCCCCGCCCGTGGGGGCTACACCTTC. It is translated as CASSPARGGYTF.

V is TRBV30 and J is TRBJ1-4; D not resolved. CDR1 is GTSNPN and CDR2 is SVGIG in the germline V gene (reference sequence). Trimming pared 2 bases from V and 3 bases from J, leaving 19 bases between. There are 17 residues in the CDR3. CDR3: CAWSKEGPAGPNEKLFF. CDR3 coding DNA: TGTGCCTGGAGTAAAGAGGGCCCAGCCGGACCTAATGAAAAACTGTTTTTT.